Detailed here is one TCR beta chain. Study processing details: Estimation of nucleated cell counts relied on the amplification of reference gene primers. The assay was immunoSEQ multiplex PCR, and TCRdb's table has in-frame clones only and misses some. Clone size and V and J calls were adopted from that table, with D and trimming inferred from the DNA. The sample lists approximately 300,000 clones, about nine tenths occurring once. This sample is drawn from a study of blood T cell repertoires in COVID-19. Study as a whole: Acute-phase and convalescent COVID-19 samples originated in the United States, Italy and Spain. PBMCs, B-cell-depleted T cells, or T cells were the source of the cDNA or gDNA that made up the material.

The CDR3 extends over 18 amino acids. From germline, CDR1 is MNHEY and CDR2 SMNVEV (reference sequence). J was trimmed by 3 bases and V by 0 bases; bases with no gene match: 8. Material: peripheral blood. The chain has TRBV27 and TRBJ1-4; 9 bases fit TRBD1. This receptor was taken from a woman in her forties with acute or convalescent COVID-19. DNA for the CDR3: TGTGCCAGCAGTTTATCGGCGAACAGGGGGCGGTCTAATGAAAAACTGTTTTTT. The encoded protein is CASSLSANRGRSNEKLFF.